This TCR beta chain was recovered during a study of cytomegalovirus exposure and HLA in healthy donors. The V and J ends lost 6 bases and 2 bases respectively, with 8 bases between them. This CDR3 spans 14 amino acids. Germline CDR1 is MNHEY and CDR2 is SMNVEV (reference sequence). PCR primers comprised 60 Vbeta and 13 Jbeta primers. Clones were read by immunoSEQ multiplex PCR, and TCRdb kept only the in-frame ones, dropping some. The sample contains about 160,000 clones, about 80% of which appear only once. This clone was observed a few times. The origin of this receptor is a female donor in good health and CMV-seronegative. The chain recombines TRBV27 with TRBJ2-6, with D uncertain. The sequenced sample was PBMCs. The CDR3 reads CASRPQAGANVLTF. CDR3 in DNA: TGTGCCAGCAGGCCTCAGGCTGGGGCCAACGTCCTGACTTTC.